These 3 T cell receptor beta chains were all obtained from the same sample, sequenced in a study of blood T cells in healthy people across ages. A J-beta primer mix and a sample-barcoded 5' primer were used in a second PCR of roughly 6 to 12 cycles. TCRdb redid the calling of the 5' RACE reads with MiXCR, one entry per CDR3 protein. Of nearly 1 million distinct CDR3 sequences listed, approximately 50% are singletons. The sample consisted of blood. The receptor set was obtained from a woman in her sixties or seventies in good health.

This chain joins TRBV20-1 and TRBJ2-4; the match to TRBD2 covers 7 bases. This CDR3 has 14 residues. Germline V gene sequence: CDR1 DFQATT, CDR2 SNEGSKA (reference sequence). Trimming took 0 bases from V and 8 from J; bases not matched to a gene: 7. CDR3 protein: CSAREDGRLDIQYF. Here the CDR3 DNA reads TGCAGTGCTAGAGAGGACGGGAGGTTGGACATTCAGTACTTC.

The CDR3 is CASSLAHGSDTQYF. The DNA for the CDR3 is TGTGCCAGCAGCTTAGCGCACGGGAGCGATACGCAGTATTTT. The chain uses TRBV7-6 and TRBJ2-3, with a weak D call TRBD2 (6 bases). Germline CDR1 is SGHVS and CDR2 is FNYEAQ. V was trimmed by 0 bases and J by 6 bases, leaving 10 bases between them. This CDR3 has 14 residues.

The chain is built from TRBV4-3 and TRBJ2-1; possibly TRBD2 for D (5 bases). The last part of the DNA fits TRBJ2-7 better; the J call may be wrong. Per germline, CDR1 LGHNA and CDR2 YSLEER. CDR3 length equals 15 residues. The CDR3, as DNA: TGCGCCAGCAGCCAAGTACGAGCGGCCTACAATGAGCAGTACTTC. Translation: CASSQVRAAYNEQYF.